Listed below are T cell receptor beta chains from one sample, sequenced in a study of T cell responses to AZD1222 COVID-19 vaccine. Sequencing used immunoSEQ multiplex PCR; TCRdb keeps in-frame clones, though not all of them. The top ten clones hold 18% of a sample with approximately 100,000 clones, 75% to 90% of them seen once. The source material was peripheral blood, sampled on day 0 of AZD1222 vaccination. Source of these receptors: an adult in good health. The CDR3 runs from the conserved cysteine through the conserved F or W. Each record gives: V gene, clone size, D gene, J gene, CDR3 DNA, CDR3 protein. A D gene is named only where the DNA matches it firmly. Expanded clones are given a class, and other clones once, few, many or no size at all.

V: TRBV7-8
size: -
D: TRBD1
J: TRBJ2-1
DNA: TGTGCCAGCAGCCCTCGGGACAGGGGACTCAATGAGCAGTTCTTC
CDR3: CASSPRDRGLNEQFF

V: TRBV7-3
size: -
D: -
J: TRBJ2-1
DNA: TGTGCCAGCAGCCCTACCGGGACAAAAAATGAGCAGTTCTTC
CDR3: CASSPTGTKNEQFF

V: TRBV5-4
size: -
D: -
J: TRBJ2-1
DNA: TGTGCCAGCAGCATATCCGGGGTAAGCTCCTACAATGAGCAGTTCTTC
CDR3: CASSISGVSSYNEQFF

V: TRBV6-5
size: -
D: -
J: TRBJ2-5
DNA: TGTGCCAGCAGGATAAACCTCCAAGAGACCCAGTACTTC
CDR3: CASRINLQETQYF

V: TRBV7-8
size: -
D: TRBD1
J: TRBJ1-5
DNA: TGTGCCAGCAGCCCAGAGACAGGGACGGGTCAGCCCCAGCATTTT
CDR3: CASSPETGTGQPQHF

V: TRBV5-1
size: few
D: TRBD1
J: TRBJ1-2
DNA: TGCGCCAGCAGCGTGACAGGGACCGACTATGGCTACACCTTC
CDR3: CASSVTGTDYGYTF

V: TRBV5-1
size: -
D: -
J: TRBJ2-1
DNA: TGCGCCAGCAGCTTGGAGGGCAGGGGAACGAATGAGCAGTTCTTC
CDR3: CASSLEGRGTNEQFF

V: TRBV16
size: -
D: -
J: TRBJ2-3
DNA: TGTGCCAGCAGCCAAATGATCGGCTCAGACCTTAGCACAGATACGCAGTATTTT
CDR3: CASSQMIGSDLSTDTQYF

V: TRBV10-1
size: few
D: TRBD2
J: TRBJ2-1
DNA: TGCGCCAGCAGGCAGGGACTAGCGGACAATGAGCAGTTCTTC
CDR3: CASRQGLADNEQFF

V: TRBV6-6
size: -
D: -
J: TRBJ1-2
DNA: TGTGCCAGCAGTTACTCTTGGCCGGGGGATGGCTACACCTTC
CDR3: CASSYSWPGDGYTF

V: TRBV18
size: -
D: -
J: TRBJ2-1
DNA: TGTGCCAGCTCACCAGAGGTAGGTGAGCAGTTCTTC
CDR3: CASSPEVGEQFF

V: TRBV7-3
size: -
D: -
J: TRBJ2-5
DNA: TGTGCCAGCAGTCGGGACTTCTTGGAGACCCAGTACTTC
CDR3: CASSRDFLETQYF

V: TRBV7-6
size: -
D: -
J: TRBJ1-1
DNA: TGTGCCAGCAGCTTAGATCTGGGGGTGAACACTGAAGCTTTCTTT
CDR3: CASSLDLGVNTEAFF

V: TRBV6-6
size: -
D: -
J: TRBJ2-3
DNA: TGTGCCAGCAGTTACGCAGATACGCAGTATTTT
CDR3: CASSYADTQYF